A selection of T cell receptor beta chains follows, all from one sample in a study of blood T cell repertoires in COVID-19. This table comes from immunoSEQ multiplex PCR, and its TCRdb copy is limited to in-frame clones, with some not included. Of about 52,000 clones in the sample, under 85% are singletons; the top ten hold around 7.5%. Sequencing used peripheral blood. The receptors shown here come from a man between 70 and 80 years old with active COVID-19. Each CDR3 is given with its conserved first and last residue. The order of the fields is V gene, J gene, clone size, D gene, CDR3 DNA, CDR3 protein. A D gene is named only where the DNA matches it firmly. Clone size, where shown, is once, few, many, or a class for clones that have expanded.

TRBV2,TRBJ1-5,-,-,TGTGCCAGCAGGTTCGACAATAACAGGGAAAAGCCCCAGCATTTT,CASRFDNNREKPQHF
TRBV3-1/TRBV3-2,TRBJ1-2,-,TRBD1,TGTGCCAGCAGCTCCGGGACAGGGAAACTCAGTCTTTATGGCTACACCTTC,CASSSGTGKLSLYGYTF
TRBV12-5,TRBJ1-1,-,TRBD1,TGTGCTAGTGAGCAGGGGGTGTTGACCACTGAAGCTTTCTTT,CASEQGVLTTEAFF
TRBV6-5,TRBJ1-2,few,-,TGTGCCAGCAGTTCAACCTCGCAGGGTAGACTTTTGGGCTACACCTTC,CASSSTSQGRLLGYTF
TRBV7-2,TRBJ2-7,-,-,TGTGCCAGCAGCGGATCGGGACTCGTGATTTACGAGCAGTACTTC,CASSGSGLVIYEQYF
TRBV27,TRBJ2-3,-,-,TGTGCCAGCATGAGGGCCGCTAGCACAGATACGCAGTATTTT,CASMRAASTDTQYF
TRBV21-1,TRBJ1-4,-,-,TGTGCCAGCAGCAAAGAGGGGACAGGGGTTAATGAAAAACTGTTTTTT,CASSKEGTGVNEKLFF
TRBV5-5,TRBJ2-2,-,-,TGTGCCAGCAGCTTGGCCCTTGGGGGCCGCGGGGAGCTGTTTTTT,CASSLALGGRGELFF
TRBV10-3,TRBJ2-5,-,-,TGTGCCATGGCCCGGGAACAAAGGAAAGAGACCCAGTACTTC,CAMAREQRKETQYF
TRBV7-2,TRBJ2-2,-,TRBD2,TGTGCCAGCAGCTTAAGGGAGCGGGGGGCGTTGAACACCGGGGAGCTGTTTTTT,CASSLRERGALNTGELFF